The clone carrying this TCR beta chain was found many times. Its antigen is not known. Study results and limitations: Tumor memory CD4+ T cell TCR gene usage was found to cluster with blood and lymph node memory CD4+ cells and with lymph node naive CD4+ cells. Greatest tumor Treg TCR overlap was with tumor naive CD4+ cells. The larger cohort examined one V-J beta rearrangement, not whole repertoires.

Semi-nested PCR with Nested Universal Primer A followed constant-region reverse priming of full-length variable regions. Each CDR3 protein is one row after TCRdb ran MiXCR on the 5' RACE reads. The sample shows under 45,000 distinct CDR3 sequences, around 20% of them seen only once. The sorted Tregs were CD4+CD25+CD127-/low cells. The germline V gene has CDR1 SEHNR and CDR2 FQNEAQ (reference sequence). The trim removed 1 base at V and 2 bases at J, leaving 5 bases unmatched. The CDR3 extends over 15 amino acids. The gene calls are TRBV7-9 and TRBJ2-7; TRBD1 aligns across 7 bases. Input material: Tregs sorted from blood. This TCR was recovered from a female donor with breast cancer. The CDR3 nucleotides read TGTGCCAGCAGCTTAGTGGGACAGCTAACCTACGAGCAGTACTTC. It is translated as CASSLVGQLTYEQYF.